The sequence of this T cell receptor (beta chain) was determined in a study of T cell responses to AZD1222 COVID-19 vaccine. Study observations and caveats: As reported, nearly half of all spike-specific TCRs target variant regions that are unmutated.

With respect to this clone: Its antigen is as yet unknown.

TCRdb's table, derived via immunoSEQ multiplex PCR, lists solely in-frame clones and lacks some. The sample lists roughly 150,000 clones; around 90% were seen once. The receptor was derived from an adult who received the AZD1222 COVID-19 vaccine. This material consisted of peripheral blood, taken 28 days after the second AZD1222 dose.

The CDR3 coding sequence is TGTGCCAGCAGCTCACGGACTAGCGGGGTCTACGAGCAGTACTTC. This gives the protein CASSSRTSGVYEQYF. The genes are TRBV7-9 and TRBJ2-7; TRBD2 matches 12 bases. Germline CDR1 is SEHNR and CDR2 is FQNEAQ (reference sequence). The junction had 4 bases not matched to a gene; V was cut back by 4 bases and J by 3 bases. The CDR3 extends over 15 amino acids. Looking up the rest from reference TRBV7-9 and TRBJ2-7 gives the full variable domain: DTGVSQNPRHKITKRGQNVTFRCDPISEHNRLYWYRQTLGQGPEFLTYFQNEAQLEKSRLLSDRFSAERPKGSFSTLEIQRTEQGDSAMYLCASSSRTSGVYEQYFGPGTRLTVT.